The T cell receptor (beta chain) described here comes from a study of graft-versus-host responses after intestinal transplantation. Study-level results: Those patients showing graft-donor T cell macrochimerism displayed high graft-versus-host to host-versus-graft clonal ratios in allografts.

Germline V lookup: CDR1 LNHDA, CDR2 SQIVND (reference sequence). The CDR3 contains 15 residues. The V gene lost 0 bases and the J gene lost 5 bases, with 11 bases spanning the gap. TCRdb's copy holds only in-frame clones and misses some; the assay was immunoSEQ multiplex PCR. The sample includes about 25,000 clones, approximately 93% of them seen just once. A word on this clone: The target antigen is unknown.

The chain uses TRBV19 and TRBJ2-1, with a possible D match to TRBD2 (6 bases). Sample: PBMCs, taken 18 days after transplant. The sequence was collected from a human patient who received an intestinal transplant, so some T cells may come from the graft donor. The CDR3 bases are TGTGCCAGTAGTATAGATCCGCGGGGCCACAATGAGCAGTTCTTC. This translates into CASSIDPRGHNEQFF.